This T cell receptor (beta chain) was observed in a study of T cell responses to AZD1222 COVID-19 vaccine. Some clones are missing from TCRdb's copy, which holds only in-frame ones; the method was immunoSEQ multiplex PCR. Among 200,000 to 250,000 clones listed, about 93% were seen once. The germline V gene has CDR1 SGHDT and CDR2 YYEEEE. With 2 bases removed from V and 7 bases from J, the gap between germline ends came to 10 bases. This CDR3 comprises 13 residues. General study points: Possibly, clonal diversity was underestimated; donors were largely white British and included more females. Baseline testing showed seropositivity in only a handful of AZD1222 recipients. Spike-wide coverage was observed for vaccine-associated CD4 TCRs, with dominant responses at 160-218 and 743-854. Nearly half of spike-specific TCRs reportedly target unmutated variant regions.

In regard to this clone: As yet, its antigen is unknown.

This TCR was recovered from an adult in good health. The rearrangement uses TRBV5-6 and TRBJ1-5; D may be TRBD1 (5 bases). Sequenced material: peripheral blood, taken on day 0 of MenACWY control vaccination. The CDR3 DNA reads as TGTGCCAGCAGCTTCGGCAAGGGGCAGCCCCAGCATTTT. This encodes CASSFGKGQPQHF. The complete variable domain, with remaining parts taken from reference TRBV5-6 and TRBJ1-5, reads DAGVTQSPTHLIKTRGQQVTLRCSPKSGHDTVSWYQQALGQGPQFIFQYYEEEERQRGNFPDRFSGHQFPNYSSELNVNALLLGDSALYLCASSFGKGQPQHFGDGTRLSIL.